Each of the 14 T cell receptor beta chains below was sequenced from the same sample in a study of T cells in Graves' hyperthyroidism and ophthalmopathy. The source material, RNA transcripts, was used to amplify TCR beta CDR3 regions. The HTBI primer set served for first-round RT-PCR of the TCR CDR3. MiXCR, applied by TCRdb to the multiplex PCR reads, yields one record per CDR3 protein. The table shows around 660,000 distinct CDR3 sequences, with 45% occurring only once. What was sequenced was peripheral blood or thyroid tissue (not recorded which). These receptor sequences come from an adult man with Graves' disease, either hyperthyroidism or ophthalmopathy (not recorded which).

For this clonotype: This may arise from a read error, as a much more abundant clone is one base away. The J gene is TRBJ2-7, the V gene TRBV20-1, with 13 bases lining up with TRBD2. CDR1 and CDR2 from the germline V gene are DFQATT and SNEGSKA (reference sequence). V was clipped by 5 bases and J by 0 bases; unmatched bases: 1. This CDR3 comprises 14 residues. The CDR3 protein is CSAWTSGSSYEQYF. In DNA form, the CDR3 reads TGCAGTGCTTGGACTAGCGGGAGCTCCTACGAGCAGTACTTC.

The chain combines TRBV5-1 with TRBJ1-4, with 9 bases matching TRBD1. Unmatched junction bases numbered 3, after V lost 1 base and J lost 5 bases. This CDR3 has 15 amino acids. The germline CDR1 and CDR2 sequences are SGHRS and YFSETQ. CDR3 bases: TGCGCCAGCAGCTTGAAGACAGGGGGGAATGAAAAACTGTTTTTT. Translated: CASSLKTGGNEKLFF.

The chain links TRBV19 to TRBJ1-1, with D hard to call. V shed 11 bases and J shed 4 bases, with 11 bases lying between them. CDR3 size: 11 residues. CDR1 and CDR2 (germline): LNHDA, SQIVND (reference sequence). The CDR3 loop is CACNKGTEAFF. Written as DNA, the CDR3 is TGTGCCTGCAATAAGGGCACTGAAGCTTTCTTT.

This clonotype has just a few counts. The genes are TRBV5-8 and TRBJ1-5, with 7 bases fitting TRBD1. Germline assignment: CDR1 SGHTS and CDR2 YDEGEE. This CDR3 has 15 amino acids. V lost 0 bases and J lost 3; bases outside the gene matches: 3. CDR3 sequence: CASSLVGQNNQPQHF. The CDR3 DNA is TGTGCCAGCAGCTTGGTGGGACAGAACAATCAGCCCCAGCATTTT.

V usage is TRBV2 and J usage is TRBJ2-3, with D possibly TRBD2 on 5 matching bases. This CDR3 comprises 16 residues. Trimming took 6 bases from V and 1 from J, leaving 17 bases between them. Germline loops: CDR1 SNHLY, CDR2 FYNNEI. For the CDR3, the DNA is TGTGCCAGCAGCTCAAAGACGGGGTTCGGCACAGATACGCAGTATTTT. Protein sequence: CASSSKTGFGTDTQYF.

Here the CDR3 reads CAISEGLAGGGDTQYF. In nucleotides, the CDR3 is TGTGCCATCAGTGAGGGACTAGCGGGAGGTGGCGATACGCAGTATTTT. The chain is built from TRBV10-3 and TRBJ2-3; TRBD2 agrees at 14 bases. The CDR3 consists of 16 residues. Germline V lookup: CDR1 ENHRY, CDR2 SYGVKD. V was pared by 2 bases and J by 6 bases, with 4 bases of the junction left unmatched.

A word on this clonotype: Because the CDR3 is missing its conserved closing phenylalanine or tryptophan, this is likely a read error. This sequence joins TRBV12-3 or TRBV12-4 and TRBJ1-4; no reliable D call. The length of the CDR3 is 12 residues. Between the trimmed V and J ends, which lost 5 bases and 7 bases, there was a span of 8 bases. The CDR3 loop is CASSTPSEKLFL. The DNA of the CDR3 is TGTGCCAGCAGTACCCCGAGTGAAAAACTGTTTTTG.

V gene TRBV19 combines with J gene TRBJ1-5; no clear D gene. V lost 7 bases, J lost 4 bases, and 11 bases lay in between. The CDR3 has 13 residues. CDR1 and CDR2 from the germline V gene are LNHDA and SQIVND (reference sequence). The CDR3 region is CASNAGWNQPQHF. The CDR3 nucleotides are TGTGCCAGTAATGCGGGATGGAATCAGCCCCAGCATTTT.

As concerns this clonotype: A read error may explain this, as a much larger clone is one base away. The chain links TRBV2 to TRBJ1-1; the D gene is possibly TRBD1 (5 bases). The CDR3 totals 14 residues. Deletions cut 6 bases from V and 4 bases from J, with 15 bases between. CDR1 and CDR2 from the germline V gene are SNHLY and FYNNEI. As DNA, the CDR3 is TGTGCCAGCAGCCCAAAACGGGGGGGCACTGAAGCTTTCTTT. Translation gives CASSPKRGGTEAFF.

The CDR3, as DNA: TGTGCCAGCAGTTTCGTCGGGGATGGAGCAGCTTTCTTT. Translating it yields CASSFVGDGAAFF. The V call is TRBV7-9, the J call TRBJ1-1; no definite D call. The CDR3 spans 13 residues. Germline V lookup: CDR1 SEHNR, CDR2 FQNEAQ (reference sequence). The V end lost 6 bases, the J end lost 10 bases, and 18 bases lay between the germline ends.

Of note for this clonotype: A much more abundant neighbour one base away suggests this may be a read error. This sequence joins TRBV5-1 and TRBJ1-5; the D gene is possibly TRBD1 (6 bases). Germline assignment: CDR1 SGHRS and CDR2 YFSETQ. V lost 4 bases and J 3 bases, leaving 14 bases between the germline ends. The length of the CDR3 is 15 residues. The CDR3 is CASSKGPGANQPQHF. Here the CDR3 DNA reads TGCGCCAGCAGCAAGGGGCCAGGGGCCAATCAGCCCCAGCATTTT.

CDR3 loop: CSASSATGYGYTF. The CDR3 coding sequence is TGCAGTGCCAGTAGTGCGACAGGGTACGGCTACACCTTC. The chain uses TRBV20-1 and TRBJ1-2; TRBD1 aligns across 7 bases. The CDR3 has 13 residues. Germline loops: CDR1 DFQATT, CDR2 SNEGSKA (reference sequence). V gave up 6 bases and J gave up 8 bases; unmatched junction bases: 12.

Comment on this clonotype: One junction end does not reproduce the germline sequence, and a read error may be involved. The chain has TRBV5-1 and TRBJ2-7, with 7 bases fitting TRBD1. The CDR3 is 14 residues long. Germline V gene data show CDR1 as SGHRS and CDR2 as YFSETQ. CDR3: CASSGKGAAYGQYF. The DNA of the CDR3 is TGCGCCAGCAGCGGGAAGGGGGCGGCCTACGGGCAGTACTTC.

The rearrangement joins TRBV12-3 or TRBV12-4 to TRBJ1-4, with D perhaps matching TRBD1 (6 bases). V dropped 5 bases and J dropped 6 bases, with 13 bases sitting between them. The CDR3 runs to 14 residues. Here the CDR3 reads CASSRDTTHEKLFF. For the CDR3, the DNA is TGTGCCAGCAGTCGGGACACGACGCATGAAAAACTGTTTTTT.